Listed here are 23 T cell receptor beta chains from one sample, sequenced in a study of CD4+ T cells in melanoma. Profiled with immunoSEQ multiplex PCR; TCRdb holds only in-frame clones, not every one. Among roughly 50,000 clones listed, 89% were seen once. Sequenced sample: peripheral blood. The origin of the receptors is a human donor with melanoma.

In DNA, the CDR3 is TGTGCCAGCAGTTTAGCGATGGGGGTCGAGCAGTACTTC. Translation: CASSLAMGVEQYF. This chain joins TRBV27 and TRBJ2-7; TRBD1 or TRBD2 may be the D gene (5 bases each). Per the germline V gene, CDR1 is MNHEY and CDR2 is SMNVEV (reference sequence). Trimming left V 2 bases short and J 6 bases short, with 11 bases between. The CDR3 has 13 residues.

This CDR3 reads CASSLKTGQITEAFF. CDR3 bases: TGTGCCAGCAGCTTGAAAACAGGGCAAATTACTGAAGCTTTCTTT. V and J are TRBV5-8 and TRBJ1-1, with D tentatively TRBD1 (6 bases). Germline V gene sequence: CDR1 SGHTS, CDR2 YDEGEE. This CDR3 has 15 amino acids. The V end lost 1 base, the J end lost 5 bases, and 15 bases lay between the germline ends.

The chain recombines TRBV11-2 with TRBJ2-1; D gene unclear. The germline V gene encodes CDR1 SGHAT and CDR2 FQNNGV. V lost 8 bases and J lost 0, with 14 bases in between. CDR3 size: 15 residues. The CDR3 bases are TGTGCCAGCGCGCCGCAGGTTAGCTCCTACAATGAGCAGTTCTTC. This codes for CASAPQVSSYNEQFF.

The CDR3 coding sequence is TGTGCCAGCAGCCCCAGGGACAGACTCATGAACACTGAAGCTTTCTTT. It specifies CASSPRDRLMNTEAFF. The chain employs TRBV5-8 and TRBJ1-1; 7 bases are a match to TRBD1. V lost 4 bases, J lost 0 bases, and 9 bases stayed unmatched. This CDR3 comprises 16 residues. Germline CDR1 is SGHTS and CDR2 is YDEGEE.

CDR3 nucleotides: TGCGCCAGCAGCTTGACAGGGACTGGAAACACCATATATTTT. Protein: CASSLTGTGNTIYF. The chain recombines TRBV5-1 with TRBJ1-3; D perhaps matches TRBD1 (6 bases). CDR1 is SGHRS, CDR2 YFSETQ, per germline. V gave up 1 base and J gave up 2 bases, with 7 bases separating them. The CDR3 spans 14 residues.

This rearrangement joins TRBV19 to TRBJ2-7, with TRBD1 matching 8 bases. CDR3 length equals 14 residues. Germline CDR1 and CDR2: LNHDA and SQIVND (reference sequence). Germline trimming cut 4 bases from V and 3 bases from J; bases unmatched to any gene: 5. The CDR3 region is CASSRSTGGYEQYF. Here the CDR3 DNA reads TGTGCCAGTAGTAGGTCAACAGGGGGCTACGAGCAGTACTTC.

The chain links TRBV27 to TRBJ1-4, with D perhaps TRBD1 (5 bases). The CDR3 is 14 amino acids. Looked up from germline, CDR1 is MNHEY and CDR2 is SMNVEV (reference sequence). The ends were cut back, 3 bases at V and 8 bases at J, with 13 bases in the middle. DNA of the CDR3: TGTGCCAGCAGTTTCAAGGGGTATGGCGAAAAACTGTTTTTT. As protein: CASSFKGYGEKLFF. Supplemented by reference TRBV27 and TRBJ1-4, the full variable domain reads EAQVTQNPRYLITVTGKKLTVTCSQNMNHEYMSWYRQDPGLGLRQIYYSMNVEVTDKGDVPEGYKVSRKEKRNFPLILESPSPNQTSLYFCASSFKGYGEKLFFGSGTQLSVL.

The chain has TRBV4-2 and TRBJ2-5; 10 bases align to TRBD2. Germline V gene data show CDR1 as LGHNA and CDR2 as YNFKEQ. CDR3 length equals 16 residues. V shed 4 bases and J 2 bases; nucleotides not matched to a gene: 7. The CDR3 loop reads CASSPGLADLQETQYF. The CDR3 DNA follows: TGTGCCAGCAGCCCAGGACTAGCGGATTTACAAGAGACCCAGTACTTC.

This chain joins TRBV27 and TRBJ1-5; unclear D gene. Trimming removed 2 bases at V and 6 bases at J, with 11 bases between. CDR3 length: 14 residues. Germline values: CDR1 MNHEY, CDR2 SMNVEV (reference sequence). In DNA form, the CDR3 reads TGTGCCAGCAGTTTACCCGGGTTTGGTCAGCCCCAGCATTTT. Translating it yields CASSLPGFGQPQHF.

This clone came up a few times. The chain is built from TRBV5-6 and TRBJ1-2, with TRBD1 matching 9 bases. The CDR3 extends over 16 amino acids. Germline V gene data show CDR1 as SGHDT and CDR2 as YYEEEE. J was trimmed by 0 bases and V by 5 bases; bases with no gene match: 8. The CDR3, as DNA: TGTGCCAGCAGTCAGGCGGGACAGGGAGCTAACTATGGCTACACCTTC. Translation: CASSQAGQGANYGYTF.

The chain employs TRBV30 and TRBJ2-7, with D hard to call. The V end was cut by 4 bases, the J end by 3 bases, with 10 bases between. CDR1 is GTSNPN and CDR2 is SVGIG in the germline V gene (reference sequence). The CDR3 consists of 12 residues. CDR3 loop: CAWNLGSYEQYF. The CDR3 DNA sequence: TGTGCCTGGAATCTAGGAAGCTACGAGCAGTACTTC.

V is TRBV5-1 and J is TRBJ2-1; 9 nucleotides line up with TRBD2. The CDR3 has 18 amino acids. CDR1 and CDR2 from the germline V gene are SGHRS and YFSETQ. The trim removed 0 bases at V and 6 bases at J, leaving 13 bases unmatched. CDR3 sequence reads: CASSLAQFLAGSPNEQFF. CDR3 sequence (DNA): TGCGCCAGCAGCTTGGCCCAATTCCTAGCGGGGAGCCCCAATGAGCAGTTCTTC.

The chain combines TRBV7-8 with TRBJ2-7; TRBD1 is a possible D gene (6 bases). This CDR3 is 15 amino acids long. V dropped 4 bases and J dropped 0 bases, with 13 bases sitting between them. CDR1 is SGHVS, CDR2 FQNEAQ, per germline. The CDR3 nucleotides read TGTGCCAGCAGCTCAGGGGTCGCCCGCTCCTACGAGCAGTACTTC. Its translation is CASSSGVARSYEQYF.

This sequence joins TRBV9 and TRBJ2-5, with 7 bases lining up with TRBD2. V gave up 0 bases and J gave up 4 bases; unmatched junction bases: 6. The CDR3 covers 15 residues. Germline V gene lookup returns CDR1 SGDLS and CDR2 YYNGEE. The CDR3 DNA sequence: TGTGCCAGCAGCGTAGCGGGAGGAGGTGGAGAGACCCAGTACTTC. Its protein is CASSVAGGGGETQYF.

The chain links TRBV7-2 to TRBJ1-2; D is uncertain. The CDR3 loop spans 14 amino acids. The ends were cut back, 5 bases at V and 3 bases at J, with 13 bases in the middle. Germline CDR1 SGHTA, CDR2 FQGNSA. The CDR3 protein is CASSLTLDDYGYTF. The CDR3 bases are TGTGCCAGCAGCCTCACCTTGGACGACTATGGCTACACCTTC. The full variable domain, completed using reference TRBV7-2 and TRBJ1-2, is GAGVSQSPSNKVTEKGKDVELRCDPISGHTALYWYRQSLGQGLEFLIYFQGNSAPDKSGLPSDRFSAERTGGSVSTLTIQRTQQEDSAVYLCASSLTLDDYGYTFGSGTRLTVV.

The J gene is TRBJ2-7, the V gene TRBV6-6; D is possibly TRBD2 (5 bases). The CDR3 is made up of 13 amino acids. Germline V CDR1 and CDR2: MNHNY, SVGAGI (reference sequence). The germline V and J ends were trimmed by 5 bases and 0 bases, with 8 bases remaining between them. In nucleotides, the CDR3 is TGTGCCAGCAGTCTGACTACCTCCTACGAGCAGTACTTC. Its protein product is CASSLTTSYEQYF.

J is TRBJ2-1 and V is TRBV7-3; 10 positions match TRBD1. CDR3 size: 15 residues. The V gene's germline CDR1 is SGHTA and CDR2 FQGTGA. V dropped 4 bases and J dropped 3; count of bases not matched to a gene: 3. The CDR3 region has the DNA TGTGCCAGCAGCTGGGGACAGGGGAGCTACAATGAGCAGTTCTTC. This sequence encodes CASSWGQGSYNEQFF.

This chain connects TRBV7-8 to TRBJ1-6; possibly TRBD1 for D (5 bases). The germline gives CDR1 SGHVS, CDR2 FQNEAQ. CDR3 length: 16 residues. The V gene lost 4 bases and the J gene lost 7 bases, with 17 bases spanning the gap. CDR3 sequence (DNA): TGTGCCAGCAGCTCTCAGGGTTCTGGGGGGAATTCACCCCTCCACTTT. It encodes CASSSQGSGGNSPLHF.

The chain's CDR3 is CASSPRDSDNQPQHF. In nucleotides, the CDR3 is TGTGCCAGCTCACCACGGGACAGTGACAATCAGCCCCAGCATTTT. V is TRBV18 and J is TRBJ1-5; 7 bases agree with TRBD1. Germline V gene lookup returns CDR1 KGHSH and CDR2 LQKENI. The junction had 3 bases not matched to a gene; V was cut back by 1 base and J by 3 bases. The CDR3 covers 15 residues. The full variable domain, rest sourced from reference TRBV18 and TRBJ1-5, is NAGVMQNPRHLVRRRGQEARLRCSPMKGHSHVYWYRQLPEEGLKFMVYLQKENIIDESGMPKERFSAEFPKEGPSILRIQQVVRGDSAAYFCASSPRDSDNQPQHFGDGTRLSIL.

J is TRBJ1-2 and V is TRBV6-5, with 9 bases matching TRBD1. The CDR3 extends over 14 amino acids. Trimming at V came to 4 bases and at J to 7 bases, leaving 7 bases not matched to a gene. CDR1 is MNHEY, CDR2 SVGAGI, per germline. The CDR3 sequence: CASSSSGTGTGYTF. As DNA, the CDR3 is TGTGCCAGCAGTTCTTCCGGGACAGGGACTGGCTACACCTTC.

The rearrangement uses TRBV7-3 and TRBJ2-7; weak D call: TRBD2 (6 bases). Germline assignment: CDR1 SGHTA and CDR2 FQGTGA. The V and J ends lost 5 bases and 2 bases respectively, with 16 bases between them. The length of the CDR3 is 15 residues. The CDR3 DNA sequence: TGTGCCAGCAGCCCGCCCCGGGGGTGGGCCTACGAGCAGTACTTC. Its protein product is CASSPPRGWAYEQYF.

The V call is TRBV18, the J call TRBJ1-1; D not resolved. This CDR3 has 15 amino acids. Germline V gene data show CDR1 as KGHSH and CDR2 as LQKENI. The germline V and J ends were trimmed by 3 bases and 0 bases, with 11 bases remaining between them. CDR3 amino acids: CASSPRGGMNTEAFF. As DNA, the CDR3 is TGTGCCAGCTCACCCCGGGGAGGGATGAACACTGAAGCTTTCTTT.

CDR3 nucleotides: TGTGCCAGCAGCCCGGGGTGGGGTGAGCAGTTCTTC. This codes for CASSPGWGEQFF. V and J are TRBV5-8 and TRBJ2-1, with TRBD2 as a possible D gene (5 bases). Germline loops: CDR1 SGHTS, CDR2 YDEGEE. Trimming pared 4 bases from V and 9 bases from J, leaving 11 bases between. The CDR3 length is 12 residues.